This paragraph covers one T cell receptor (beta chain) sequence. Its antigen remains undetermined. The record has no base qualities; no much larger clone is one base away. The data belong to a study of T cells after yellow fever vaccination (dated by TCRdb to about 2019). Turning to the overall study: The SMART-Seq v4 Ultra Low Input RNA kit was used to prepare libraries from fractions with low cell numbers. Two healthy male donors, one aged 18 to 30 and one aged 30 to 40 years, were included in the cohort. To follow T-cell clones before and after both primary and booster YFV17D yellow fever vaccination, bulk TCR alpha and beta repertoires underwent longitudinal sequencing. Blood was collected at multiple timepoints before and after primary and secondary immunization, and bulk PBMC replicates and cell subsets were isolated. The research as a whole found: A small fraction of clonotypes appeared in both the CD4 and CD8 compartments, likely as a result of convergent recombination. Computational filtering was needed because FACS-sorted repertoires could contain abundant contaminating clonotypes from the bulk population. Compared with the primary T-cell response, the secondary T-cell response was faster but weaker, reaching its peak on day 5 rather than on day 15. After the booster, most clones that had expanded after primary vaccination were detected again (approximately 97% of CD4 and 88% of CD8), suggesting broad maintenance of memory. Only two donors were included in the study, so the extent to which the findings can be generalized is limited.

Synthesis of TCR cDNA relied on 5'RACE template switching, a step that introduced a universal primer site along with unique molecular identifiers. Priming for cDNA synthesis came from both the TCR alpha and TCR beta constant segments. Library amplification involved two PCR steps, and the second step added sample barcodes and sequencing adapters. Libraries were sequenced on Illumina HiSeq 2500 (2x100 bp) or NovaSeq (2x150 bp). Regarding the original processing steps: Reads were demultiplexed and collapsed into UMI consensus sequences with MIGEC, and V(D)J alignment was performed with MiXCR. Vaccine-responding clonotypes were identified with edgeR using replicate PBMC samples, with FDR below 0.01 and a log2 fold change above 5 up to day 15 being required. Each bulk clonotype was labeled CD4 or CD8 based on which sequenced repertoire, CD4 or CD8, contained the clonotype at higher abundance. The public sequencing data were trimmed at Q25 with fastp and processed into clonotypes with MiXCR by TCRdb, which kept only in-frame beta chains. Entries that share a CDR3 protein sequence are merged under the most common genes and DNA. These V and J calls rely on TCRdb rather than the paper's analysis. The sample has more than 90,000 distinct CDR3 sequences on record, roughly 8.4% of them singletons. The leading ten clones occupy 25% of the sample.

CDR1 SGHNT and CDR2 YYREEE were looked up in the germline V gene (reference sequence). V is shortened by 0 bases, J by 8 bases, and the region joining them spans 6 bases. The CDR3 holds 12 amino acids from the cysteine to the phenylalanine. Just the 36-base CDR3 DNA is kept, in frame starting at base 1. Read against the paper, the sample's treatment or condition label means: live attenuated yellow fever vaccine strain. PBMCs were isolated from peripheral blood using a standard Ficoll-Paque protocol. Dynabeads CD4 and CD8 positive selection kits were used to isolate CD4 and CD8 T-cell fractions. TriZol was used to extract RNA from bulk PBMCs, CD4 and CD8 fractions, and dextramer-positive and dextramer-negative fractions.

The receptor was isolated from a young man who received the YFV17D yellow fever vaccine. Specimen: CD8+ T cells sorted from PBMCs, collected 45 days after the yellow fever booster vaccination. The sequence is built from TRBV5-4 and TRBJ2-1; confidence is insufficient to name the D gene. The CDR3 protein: CASSLVPDEQFF. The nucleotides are TGTGCCAGCAGCTTGGTTCCTGATGAGCAGTTCTTC.